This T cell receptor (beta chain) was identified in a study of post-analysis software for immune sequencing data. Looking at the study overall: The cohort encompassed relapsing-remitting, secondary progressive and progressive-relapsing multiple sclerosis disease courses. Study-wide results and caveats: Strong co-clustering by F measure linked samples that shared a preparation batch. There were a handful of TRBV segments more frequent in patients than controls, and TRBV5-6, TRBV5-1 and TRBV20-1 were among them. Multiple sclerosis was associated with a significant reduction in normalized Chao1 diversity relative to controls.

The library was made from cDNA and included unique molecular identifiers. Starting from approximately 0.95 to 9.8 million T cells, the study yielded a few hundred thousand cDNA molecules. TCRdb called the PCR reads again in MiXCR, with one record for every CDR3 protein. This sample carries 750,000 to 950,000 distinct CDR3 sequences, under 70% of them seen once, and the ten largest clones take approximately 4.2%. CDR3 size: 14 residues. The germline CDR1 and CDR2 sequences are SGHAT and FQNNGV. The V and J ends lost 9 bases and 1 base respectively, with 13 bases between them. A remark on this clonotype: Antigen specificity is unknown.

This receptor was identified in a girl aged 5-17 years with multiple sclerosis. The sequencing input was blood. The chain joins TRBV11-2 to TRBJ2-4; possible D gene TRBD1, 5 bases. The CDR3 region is CASTDSGAKNIQYF. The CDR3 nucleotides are TGTGCCAGTACAGACTCAGGGGCCAAAAACATTCAGTACTTC. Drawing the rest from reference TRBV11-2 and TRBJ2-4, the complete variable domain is EAGVAQSPRYKIIEKRQSVAFWCNPISGHATLYWYQQILGQGPKLLIQFQNNGVVDDSQLPKDRFSAERLKGVDSTLKIQPAKLEDSAVYLCASTDSGAKNIQYFGAGTRLSVL.